This record concerns one T cell receptor beta chain sequence. The sample originates from a study of blood T cell repertoires in COVID-19. Overall study: Sources were T cells, B-cell-depleted T cells, or PBMCs; the material itself was cDNA or gDNA.

How the authors handled the data: By means of reference gene primer amplification, nucleated cell counts were estimated. Some clones are missing from TCRdb's copy, which holds only in-frame ones; the method was immunoSEQ multiplex PCR. Clonal size and the V and J genes are those of that table, whereas D and trimming came from the DNA. The sample has 120,000 or so clones; about 83% are singletons. V was clipped by 0 bases and J by 1 base, with 9 bases between them. Germline CDR1 and CDR2: SGHAT and FQNNGV. The CDR3 length is 16 residues. The sequenced sample was peripheral blood. This sequence originates from a man older than 75 with active or convalescent COVID-19. The chain is built from TRBV11-2 and TRBJ2-2, with D perhaps TRBD2 (6 bases). The CDR3 protein is CASSLDNSGNTGELFF. The DNA for the CDR3 is TGTGCCAGCAGCTTAGATAATAGCGGGAACACCGGGGAGCTGTTTTTT.